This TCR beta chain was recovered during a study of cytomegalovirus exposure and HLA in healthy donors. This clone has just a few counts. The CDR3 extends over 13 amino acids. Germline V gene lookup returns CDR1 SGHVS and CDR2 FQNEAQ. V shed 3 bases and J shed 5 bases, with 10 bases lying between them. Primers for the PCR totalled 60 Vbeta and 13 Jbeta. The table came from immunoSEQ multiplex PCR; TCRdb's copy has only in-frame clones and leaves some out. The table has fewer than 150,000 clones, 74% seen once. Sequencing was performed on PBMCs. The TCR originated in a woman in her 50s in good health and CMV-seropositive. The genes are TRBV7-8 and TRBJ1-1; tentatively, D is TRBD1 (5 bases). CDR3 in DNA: TGTGCCAGCAGCTTTGGGTCAGGGACTGAAGCTTTCTTT. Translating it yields CASSFGSGTEAFF. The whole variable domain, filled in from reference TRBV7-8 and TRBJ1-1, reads GAGVSQSPRYKVAKRGQDVALRCDPISGHVSLFWYQQALGQGPEFLTYFQNEAQLDKSGLPSDRFFAERPEGSVSTLKIQRTQQEDSAVYLCASSFGSGTEAFFGQGTRLTVV.